These T cell receptor beta chains were read from a single sample in a study of PD-1 blockade in classical Hodgkin lymphoma. Clones were read by immunoSEQ multiplex PCR, and TCRdb kept only the in-frame ones, dropping some. The sample contains about 94,000 clones, under 95% of which appear only once. The sample in question was peripheral blood mononuclear cells (PBMCs), obtained before the fourth cycle of nivolumab. These receptors originate from a human donor with classical Hodgkin lymphoma. The CDR3 runs from the conserved cysteine through the conserved F or W. Each record gives: D gene, J gene, V gene, clone size, CDR3 protein, CDR3 DNA. D genes are given only for firm matches. Rows give clone size only sometimes, using once, few, many, or a class for an expanded clone.

>NA|TRBJ2-2|TRBV7-8|NA
CASSPTQNTGELFF
TGTGCCAGCAGCCCAACCCAGAACACCGGGGAGCTGTTTTTT
>TRBD1|TRBJ1-5|TRBV19|NA
CASSINTGEPQHF
TGTGCCAGTAGTATAAACACAGGGGAGCCCCAGCATTTT
>NA|TRBJ1-5|TRBV5-1|NA
CASSLTGPWTDNQPQHF
TGCGCCAGCAGCTTGACGGGTCCTTGGACGGACAATCAGCCCCAGCATTTT
>NA|TRBJ1-5|TRBV28|NA
CASTISSQKIKPQHF
TGTGCCAGCACAATCTCCTCACAGAAGATCAAGCCCCAGCATTTT
>NA|TRBJ1-1|TRBV7-2|once
CASSLVRIQLTEAFF
TGTGCCAGCAGCTTAGTACGTATACAGCTCACTGAAGCTTTCTTT
>TRBD2|TRBJ2-5|TRBV7-9|NA
CASSPRTSGRETQYF
TGTGCCAGCAGCCCCAGGACTAGCGGGAGAGAGACCCAGTACTTC
>TRBD1|TRBJ1-2|TRBV6-5|NA
CASSYSIQGAQGYTF
TGTGCCAGCAGTTACTCGATCCAGGGGGCTCAGGGCTACACCTTC
>NA|TRBJ1-1|TRBV5-4|few
CASSYKNTEAFF
TGTGCCAGCAGCTATAAGAACACTGAAGCTTTCTTT
>NA|TRBJ2-5|TRBV7-9|NA
CASSQQGPGTQYF
TGTGCCAGCAGCCAACAGGGTCCCGGGACCCAGTACTTC
>TRBD1|TRBJ1-5|TRBV29-1|NA
CSVATGIYNQPQHF
TGCAGCGTCGCGACAGGGATTTACAATCAGCCCCAGCATTTT
>NA|TRBJ1-4|TRBV28|NA
CASSFGVLSGTNEKLFF
TGTGCCAGCAGTTTTGGGGTTTTGAGTGGGACTAATGAAAAACTGTTTTTT
>TRBD2|TRBJ2-1|TRBV11-2|NA
CASSFSSGSVYNEQFF
TGTGCCAGCAGCTTTTCTAGCGGGAGTGTTTACAATGAGCAGTTCTTC
>TRBD2|TRBJ2-3|TRBV28|NA
CASTQGLAGGPTDTQYF
TGTGCCAGCACCCAAGGGCTAGCGGGAGGGCCCACAGATACGCAGTATTTT
>NA|TRBJ2-7|TRBV6-1|NA
CASWERIYEQYF
TGTGCCAGCTGGGAACGCATCTACGAGCAGTACTTC
>TRBD2|TRBJ2-1|TRBV5-1|once
CASGRSGTRNNEQFF
TGCGCCAGCGGCCGATCCGGGACTAGAAACAATGAGCAGTTCTTC
>NA|TRBJ1-2|TRBV28|NA
CASSPSYGYTF
TGTGCCAGCAGTCCCAGCTATGGCTACACCTTC
>NA|TRBJ2-1|TRBV30|NA
CACKQSSYNEQFF
TGTGCCTGCAAACAGAGCTCCTACAATGAGCAGTTCTTC
>NA|TRBJ1-2|TRBV6-6|NA
CASSYGGYTF
TGTGCCAGCAGTTACGGTGGCTACACCTTC
>TRBD2|TRBJ2-1|TRBV5-1|NA
CASSPNSGLASYNEQFF
TGCGCCAGCAGCCCCAACTCGGGACTAGCGTCCTACAATGAGCAGTTCTTC
>NA|TRBJ1-2|TRBV10-3|NA
CAISESPVGVYYGYTF
TGTGCCATCAGTGAGTCCCCGGTGGGGGTTTACTATGGCTACACCTTC
>TRBD1|TRBJ2-7|TRBV6-5|NA
CASSRLGGHYEQYF
TGTGCCAGCAGTCGCCTAGGGGGCCACTACGAGCAGTACTTC
>NA|TRBJ2-3|TRBV5-1|NA
CASSLVWRTDTQYF
TGCGCCAGCAGCTTGGTTTGGCGCACAGATACGCAGTATTTT
>NA|TRBJ2-3|TRBV19|once
CASKGQTDTQYF
TGTGCCAGTAAAGGACAGACGGATACGCAGTATTTT
>NA|TRBJ1-5|TRBV27|NA
CASSLSGVELRGARRPQHF
TGTGCCAGCAGTTTATCGGGAGTTGAGTTGCGGGGGGCTAGAAGGCCCCAGCATTTT
>NA|TRBJ2-1|TRBV19|NA
CASTPNEGGTKKKFF
TGTGCCAGTACCCCGAATGAGGGGGGGACAAAGAAAAAGTTCTTC
>NA|TRBJ1-4|TRBV18|NA
CASSLGFATNEKLFF
TGTGCCAGCTCACTCGGTTTTGCAACTAATGAAAAACTGTTTTTT
>NA|TRBJ2-7|TRBV5-1|NA
CASSLASWETGTPVYEQYF
TGCGCCAGCAGCTTGGCATCTTGGGAGACCGGGACCCCGGTCTACGAGCAGTACTTC
>TRBD2|TRBJ2-1|TRBV6-5|NA
CASSYTSTSGDEQFF
TGTGCCAGCAGTTACACCTCAACTAGCGGGGATGAGCAGTTCTTC
>NA|TRBJ2-7|TRBV7-2|NA
CASSLTEVEQYF
TGTGCCAGCAGCCTGACAGAGGTTGAGCAGTACTTC
>NA|TRBJ1-2|TRBV30|NA
CAWSVLTGRDTNYGYTF
TGTGCCTGGAGTGTACTTACAGGGAGGGACACTAACTATGGCTACACCTTC
>NA|TRBJ1-1|TRBV7-9|NA
CASSSPGTLNTEAFF
TGTGCCAGCAGCTCGCCCGGGACCCTGAACACTGAAGCTTTCTTT
>TRBD2|TRBJ2-1|TRBV19|once
CASALAGYSYNEQFF
TGTGCCAGCGCTCTAGCGGGATACTCCTACAATGAGCAGTTCTTC
>NA|TRBJ2-7|TRBV27|NA
CASSRQARSYEQYF
TGTGCCAGCAGTAGACAGGCTAGGTCCTACGAGCAGTACTTC
>NA|TRBJ1-4|TRBV7-9|once
CASSPDEGGAWSEKLFF
TGTGCCAGCAGCCCCGACGAAGGGGGGGCTTGGAGTGAAAAACTGTTTTTT
>TRBD1|TRBJ1-1|TRBV7-9|NA
CASSLASPGQEAFF
TGTGCCAGCAGCTTAGCCTCGCCGGGACAGGAAGCTTTCTTT
>NA|TRBJ1-2|TRBV29-1|once
CSVVTTNAYGYTF
TGCAGCGTGGTTACGACAAACGCCTATGGCTACACCTTC
>NA|TRBJ2-1|TRBV15|once
CATTGGSYNEQFF
TGTGCCACTACCGGAGGGAGTTACAATGAGCAGTTCTTC
>NA|TRBJ2-7|TRBV2|few
CASRVSIEQYF
TGTGCCAGCAGAGTTAGCATCGAGCAGTACTTC
>NA|TRBJ1-4|TRBV7-9|NA
CASSSDRGRGEKLFF
TGTGCCAGCAGCTCAGACAGAGGACGAGGTGAAAAACTGTTTTTT
>TRBD1|TRBJ2-5|TRBV19|NA
CASSITGAQETQYF
TGTGCCAGTAGTATCACAGGGGCTCAAGAGACCCAGTACTTC
>NA|TRBJ2-7|TRBV6-5|NA
CASSYFRQSHLYEQYF
TGTGCCAGCAGTTACTTTAGACAGTCTCACCTTTACGAGCAGTACTTC
>NA|TRBJ2-5|TRBV18|NA
CASSHGTLNSQETQYF
TGTGCCAGCTCACACGGGACTCTTAATTCACAAGAGACCCAGTACTTC
>NA|TRBJ2-1|TRBV9|NA
CASSVGGQKGNEQFF
TGTGCCAGCAGCGTAGGGGGCCAGAAGGGGAATGAGCAGTTCTTC
>NA|TRBJ2-5|TRBV30|NA
CAWTTRETQYF
TGTGCCTGGACTACAAGGGAGACCCAGTACTTC
>NA|TRBJ1-1|TRBV2|few
CASSGSRNTEAFF
TGTGCCAGCAGTGGGTCCCGGAACACTGAAGCTTTCTTT
>NA|TRBJ1-5|TRBV10-3|NA
CAISEGNINQPQHF
TGTGCCATCAGTGAGGGAAATATCAATCAGCCCCAGCATTTT
>NA|TRBJ2-7|TRBV12-5|NA
CASGLTGDHEQYF
TGTGCTAGTGGCCTAACCGGAGACCACGAGCAGTACTTC
>NA|TRBJ2-5|TRBV28|NA
CASSLPGFKTQYF
TGTGCCAGCAGTTTGCCAGGATTCAAGACCCAGTACTTC
>TRBD2|TRBJ2-2|TRBV6-5|NA
CATAGGTGELFF
TGTGCCACCGCCGGGGGGACCGGGGAGCTGTTTTTT
>TRBD1|TRBJ2-7|TRBV30|NA
CAWRRVRGQLYEQYF
TGTGCCTGGAGAAGGGTAAGGGGACAGCTCTACGAGCAGTACTTC
>NA|TRBJ2-7|TRBV6-1|NA
CASSEAMRGSYEQYF
TGTGCCAGCAGTGAAGCGATGAGGGGTAGCTACGAGCAGTACTTC
>NA|TRBJ1-4|TRBV6-6|NA
CASSYGATNEKLFF
TGTGCCAGCAGTTACGGGGCTACTAATGAAAAACTGTTTTTT